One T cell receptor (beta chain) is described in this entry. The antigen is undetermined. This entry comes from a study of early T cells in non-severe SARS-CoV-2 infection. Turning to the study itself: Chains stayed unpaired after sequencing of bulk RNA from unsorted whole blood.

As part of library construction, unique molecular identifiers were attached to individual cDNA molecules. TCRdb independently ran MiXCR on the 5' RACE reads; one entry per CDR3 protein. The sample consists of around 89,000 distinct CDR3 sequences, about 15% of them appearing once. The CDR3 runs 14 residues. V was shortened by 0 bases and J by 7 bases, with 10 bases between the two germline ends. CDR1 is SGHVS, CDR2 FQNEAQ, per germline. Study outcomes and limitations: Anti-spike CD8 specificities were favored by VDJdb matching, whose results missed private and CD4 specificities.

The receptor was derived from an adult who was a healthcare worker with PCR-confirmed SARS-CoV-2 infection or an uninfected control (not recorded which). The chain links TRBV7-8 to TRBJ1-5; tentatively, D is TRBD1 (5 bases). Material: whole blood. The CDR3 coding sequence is TGTGCCAGCAGCTTAGCAGGGACCAGCCAGCCCCAGCATTTT. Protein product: CASSLAGTSQPQHF. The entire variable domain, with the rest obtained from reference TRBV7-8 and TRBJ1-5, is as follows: GAGVSQSPRYKVAKRGQDVALRCDPISGHVSLFWYQQALGQGPEFLTYFQNEAQLDKSGLPSDRFFAERPEGSVSTLKIQRTQQEDSAVYLCASSLAGTSQPQHFGDGTRLSIL.